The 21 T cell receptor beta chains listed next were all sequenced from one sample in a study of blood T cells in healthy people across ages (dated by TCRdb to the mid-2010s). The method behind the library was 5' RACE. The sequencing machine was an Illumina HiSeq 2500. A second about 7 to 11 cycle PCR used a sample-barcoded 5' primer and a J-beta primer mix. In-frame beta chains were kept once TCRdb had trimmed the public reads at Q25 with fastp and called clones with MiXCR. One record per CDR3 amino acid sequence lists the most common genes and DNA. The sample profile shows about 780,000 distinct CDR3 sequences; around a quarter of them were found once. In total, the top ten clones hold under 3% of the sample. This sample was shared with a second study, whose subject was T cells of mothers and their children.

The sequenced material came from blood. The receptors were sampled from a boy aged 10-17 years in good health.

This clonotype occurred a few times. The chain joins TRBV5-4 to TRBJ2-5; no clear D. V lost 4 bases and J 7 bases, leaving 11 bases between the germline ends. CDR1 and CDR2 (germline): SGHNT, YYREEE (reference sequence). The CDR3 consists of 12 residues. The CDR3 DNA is TGTGCCAGCAGCCTTGGCCCGGCGACCCAGTACTTC. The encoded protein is CASSLGPATQYF.

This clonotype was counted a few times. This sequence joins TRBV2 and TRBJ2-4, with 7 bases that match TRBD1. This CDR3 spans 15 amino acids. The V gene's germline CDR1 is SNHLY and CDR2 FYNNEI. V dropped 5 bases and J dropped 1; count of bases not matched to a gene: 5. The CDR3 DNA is TGTGCCAGCAGTCAACAGGGGTGGGCCAAAAACATTCAGTACTTC. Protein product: CASSQQGWAKNIQYF.

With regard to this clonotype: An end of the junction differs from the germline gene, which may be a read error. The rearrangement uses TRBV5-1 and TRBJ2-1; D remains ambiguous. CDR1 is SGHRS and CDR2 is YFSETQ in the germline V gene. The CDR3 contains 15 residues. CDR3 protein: CASSSEYSSYYEQFF. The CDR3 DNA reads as TGCGCCAGCAGTTCAGAATATAGCTCCTACTATGAGCAGTTCTTC.

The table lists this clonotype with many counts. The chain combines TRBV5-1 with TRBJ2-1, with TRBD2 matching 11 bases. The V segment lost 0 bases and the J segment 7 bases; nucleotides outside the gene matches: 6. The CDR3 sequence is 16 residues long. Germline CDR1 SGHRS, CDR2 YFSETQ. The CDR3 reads CASSLAGLAGGNEQFF. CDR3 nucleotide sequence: TGCGCCAGCAGCTTGGCCGGGCTAGCGGGGGGAAATGAGCAGTTCTTC. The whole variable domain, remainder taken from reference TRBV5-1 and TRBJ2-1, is KAGVTQTPRYLIKTRGQQVTLSCSPISGHRSVSWYQQTPGQGLQFLFEYFSETQRNKGNFPGRFSGRQFSNSRSEMNVSTLELGDSALYLCASSLAGLAGGNEQFFGPGTRLTVL.

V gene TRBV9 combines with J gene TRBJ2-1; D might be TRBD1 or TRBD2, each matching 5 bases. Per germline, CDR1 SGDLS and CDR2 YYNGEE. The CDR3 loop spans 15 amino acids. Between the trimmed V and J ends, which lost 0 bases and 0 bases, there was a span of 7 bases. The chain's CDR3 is CASSVAGPSYNEQFF. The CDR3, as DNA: TGTGCCAGCAGCGTAGCGGGGCCCTCCTACAATGAGCAGTTCTTC.

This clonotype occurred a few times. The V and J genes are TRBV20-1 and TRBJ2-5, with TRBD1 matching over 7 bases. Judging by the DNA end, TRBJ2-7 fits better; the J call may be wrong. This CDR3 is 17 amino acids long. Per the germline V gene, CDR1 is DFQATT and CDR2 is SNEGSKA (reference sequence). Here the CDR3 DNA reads TGCAGTGCTAGAGATCCCTTAAAGACAGGGTTCTCCTACGAGCAGTACTTC. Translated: CSARDPLKTGFSYEQYF.

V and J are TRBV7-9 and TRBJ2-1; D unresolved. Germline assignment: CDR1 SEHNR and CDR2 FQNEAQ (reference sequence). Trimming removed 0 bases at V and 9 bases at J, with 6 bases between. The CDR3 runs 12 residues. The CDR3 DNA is TGTGCCAGCAGCTTAGCCCAGTTTGAGCAGTTCTTC. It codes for CASSLAQFEQFF.

CDR3 residues: CASGQKRGGKETQYF. Written as DNA, the CDR3 is TGTGCTAGTGGCCAAAAGCGGGGGGGGAAAGAGACCCAGTACTTC. The gene calls are TRBV12-5 and TRBJ2-5, with 10 positions matching TRBD2. The CDR3 is 15 residues long. The J segment lost 3 bases and the V segment lost 6 bases, leaving 7 bases of the junction unmatched. CDR1 and CDR2 (germline): LGHNT, FRNRAP.

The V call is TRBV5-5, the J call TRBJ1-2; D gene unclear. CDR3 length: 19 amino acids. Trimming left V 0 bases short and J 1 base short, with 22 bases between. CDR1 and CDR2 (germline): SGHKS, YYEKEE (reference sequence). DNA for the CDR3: TGTGCCAGCAGCTTGGTAAGCTTCCAAGGCCAGGCGCTTAACTATGGCTACACCTTC. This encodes CASSLVSFQGQALNYGYTF.

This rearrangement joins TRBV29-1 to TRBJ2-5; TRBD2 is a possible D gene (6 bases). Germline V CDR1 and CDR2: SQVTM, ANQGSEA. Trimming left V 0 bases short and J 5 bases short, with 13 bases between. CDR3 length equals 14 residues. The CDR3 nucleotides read TGCAGCGTTGAAGACGGGGGATTGAGGGAGACCCAGTACTTC. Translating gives CSVEDGGLRETQYF. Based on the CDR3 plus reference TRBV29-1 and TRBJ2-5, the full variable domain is SAVISQKPSRDICQRGTSLTIQCQVDSQVTMMFWYRQQPGQSLTLIATANQGSEATYESGFVIDKFPISRPNLTFSTLTVSNMSPEDSSIYLCSVEDGGLRETQYFGPGTRLLVL.

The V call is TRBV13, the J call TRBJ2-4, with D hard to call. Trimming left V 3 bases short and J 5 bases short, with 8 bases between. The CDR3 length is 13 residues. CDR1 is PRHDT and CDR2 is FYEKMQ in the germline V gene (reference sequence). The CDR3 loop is CASSLTGQNIQYF. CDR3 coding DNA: TGTGCCAGCAGCTTGACCGGCCAAAACATTCAGTACTTC.

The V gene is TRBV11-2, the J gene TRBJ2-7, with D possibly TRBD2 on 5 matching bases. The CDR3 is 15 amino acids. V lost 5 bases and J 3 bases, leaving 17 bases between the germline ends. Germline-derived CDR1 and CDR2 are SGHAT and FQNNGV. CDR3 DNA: TGTGCCAGCAGCCCCCGACCCAAAGGGAGCTACGAGCAGTACTTC. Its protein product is CASSPRPKGSYEQYF.

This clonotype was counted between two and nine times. The CDR3 coding sequence is TGTGCCAGCAGCTATGGTCTAGCGGGAGTGGTAGATACGCAGTATTTT. Translation gives CASSYGLAGVVDTQYF. This chain connects TRBV9 to TRBJ2-3; 10 bases are a match to TRBD2. The V segment lost 4 bases and the J segment 5 bases; nucleotides outside the gene matches: 10. CDR1 and CDR2 (germline): SGDLS, YYNGEE. This CDR3 is 16 amino acids long.

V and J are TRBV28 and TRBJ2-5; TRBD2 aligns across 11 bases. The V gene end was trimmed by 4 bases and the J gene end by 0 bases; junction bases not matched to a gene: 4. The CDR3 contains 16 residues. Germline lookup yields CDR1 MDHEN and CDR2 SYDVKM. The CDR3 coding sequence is TGTGCCAGCAGTTACCGACTAGCGGGGAACCAAGAGACCCAGTACTTC. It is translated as CASSYRLAGNQETQYF.

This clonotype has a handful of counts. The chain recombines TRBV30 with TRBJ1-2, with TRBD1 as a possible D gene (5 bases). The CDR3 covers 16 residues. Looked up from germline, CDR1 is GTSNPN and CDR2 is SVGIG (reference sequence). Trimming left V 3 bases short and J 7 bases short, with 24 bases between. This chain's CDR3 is CAWRETHRFSAGGYTF. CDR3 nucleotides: TGTGCCTGGAGAGAGACTCACAGGTTTTCTGCGGGTGGCTACACCTTC.

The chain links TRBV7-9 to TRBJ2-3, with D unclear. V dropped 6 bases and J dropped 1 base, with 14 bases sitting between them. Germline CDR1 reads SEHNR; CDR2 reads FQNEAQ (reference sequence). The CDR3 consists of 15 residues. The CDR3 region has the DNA TGTGCCAGCAGAGGAGACGGCGTGGGCACAGATACGCAGTATTTT. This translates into CASRGDGVGTDTQYF.

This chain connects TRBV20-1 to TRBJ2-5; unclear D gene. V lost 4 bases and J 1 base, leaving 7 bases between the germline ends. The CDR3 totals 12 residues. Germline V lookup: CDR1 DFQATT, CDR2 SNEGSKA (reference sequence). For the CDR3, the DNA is TGCAGTGCTAAGGTCGTCCAAGAGACCCAGTACTTC. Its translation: CSAKVVQETQYF.

The CDR3 DNA reads as TGTGCCAGCAGCTGGACAGGTCCAAGGGAGACCCAGTACTTC. Amino acids: CASSWTGPRETQYF. The chain employs TRBV14 and TRBJ2-5; 7 bases are a match to TRBD1. V lost 5 bases and J lost 5; bases outside the gene matches: 8. From germline, CDR1 is SGHDN and CDR2 FVKESK. This CDR3 spans 14 amino acids.

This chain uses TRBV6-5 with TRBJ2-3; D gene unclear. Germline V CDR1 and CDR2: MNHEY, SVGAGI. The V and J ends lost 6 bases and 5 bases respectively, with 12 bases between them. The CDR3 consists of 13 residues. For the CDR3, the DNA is TGTGCCAGCAGGTCCTTAGAGGTAGATACGCAGTATTTT. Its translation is CASRSLEVDTQYF.

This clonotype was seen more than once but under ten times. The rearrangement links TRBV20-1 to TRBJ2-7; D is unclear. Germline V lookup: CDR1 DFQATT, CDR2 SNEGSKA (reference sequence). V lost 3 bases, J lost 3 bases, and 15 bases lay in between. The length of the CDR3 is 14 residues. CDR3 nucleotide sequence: TGCAGTGCTAGTGGAATGGTGGGCGTCTACGAGCAGTACTTC. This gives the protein CSASGMVGVYEQYF.

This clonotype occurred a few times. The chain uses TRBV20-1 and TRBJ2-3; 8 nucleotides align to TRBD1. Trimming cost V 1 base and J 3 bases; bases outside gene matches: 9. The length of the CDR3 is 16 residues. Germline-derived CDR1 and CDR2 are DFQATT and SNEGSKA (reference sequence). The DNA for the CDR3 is TGCAGTGCTAGAGTCGCGGGACAGGCCCTTACAGATACGCAGTATTTT. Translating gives CSARVAGQALTDTQYF.